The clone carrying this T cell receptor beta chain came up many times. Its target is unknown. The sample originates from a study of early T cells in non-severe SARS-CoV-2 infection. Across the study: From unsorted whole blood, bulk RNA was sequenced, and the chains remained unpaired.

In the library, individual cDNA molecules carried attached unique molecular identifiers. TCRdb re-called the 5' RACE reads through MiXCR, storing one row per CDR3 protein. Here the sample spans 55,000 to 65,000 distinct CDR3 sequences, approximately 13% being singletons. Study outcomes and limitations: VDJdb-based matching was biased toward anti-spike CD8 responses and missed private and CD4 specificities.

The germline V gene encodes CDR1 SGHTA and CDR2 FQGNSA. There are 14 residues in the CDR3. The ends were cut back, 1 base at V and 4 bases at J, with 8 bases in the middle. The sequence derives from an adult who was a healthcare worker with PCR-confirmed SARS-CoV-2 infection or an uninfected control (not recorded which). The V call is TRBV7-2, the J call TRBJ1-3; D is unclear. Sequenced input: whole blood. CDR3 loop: CASSLVDRGNTIYF. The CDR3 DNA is TGTGCCAGCAGCTTAGTAGACCGAGGAAACACCATATATTTT.